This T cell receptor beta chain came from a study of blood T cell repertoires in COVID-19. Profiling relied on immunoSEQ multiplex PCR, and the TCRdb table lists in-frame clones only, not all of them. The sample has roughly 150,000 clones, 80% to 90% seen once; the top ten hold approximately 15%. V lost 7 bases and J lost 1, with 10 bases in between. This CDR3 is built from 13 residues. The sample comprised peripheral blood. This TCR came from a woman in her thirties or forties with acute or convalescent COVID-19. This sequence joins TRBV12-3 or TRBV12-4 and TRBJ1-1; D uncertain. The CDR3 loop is CASTIPSNTEAFF. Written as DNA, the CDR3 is TGTGCCAGCACCATTCCATCGAACACTGAAGCTTTCTTT.